This T cell receptor (beta chain) was captured in a study of shared clonotypes between healthy human individuals. Whole-study findings and limits: The genetic and exposure-history diversity represented was limited by few donors.

Deletions cut 6 bases from V and 0 bases from J, with 4 bases between. In germline, CDR1 is MNHNY, CDR2 SVGAGI (reference sequence). The CDR3 loop spans 12 amino acids. This clone was observed once. Its target is unknown. The same CDR3 can be traced to other DNA sequences in this sample. Libraries were prepared by immunoSEQ multiplex PCR; TCRdb keeps only in-frame clonotypes and omits some of them. The data contain around 700,000 clones, approximately 73% of them seen just once; the ten biggest clones take up around 1.8%. The specimen sequenced was memory CD4+ T cells sorted from blood. Stated subset: CD45RA-negative fraction. The origin of this receptor is a woman aged 25-40 years in good health. The chain combines TRBV6-6 with TRBJ2-3; D is undetermined. The CDR3 region is CASRLSTDTQYF. CDR3 DNA sequence: TGTGCCAGCAGGCTGAGCACAGATACGCAGTATTTT.